These 25 T cell receptor beta chains were sequenced from one sample in a study of T cells in Graves' hyperthyroidism and ophthalmopathy. Amplification of TCR beta CDR3 regions was performed using RNA transcripts as template. HTBI primers were used for first-round RT-PCR of the TCR CDR3. In TCRdb, the multiplex PCR reads were re-called with MiXCR into one record per CDR3 protein. The sample has roughly 840,000 distinct CDR3 sequences; over 35% are singletons. Sequenced: blood. Receptors were obtained from a man between 18 and 35 years old with Graves' hyperthyroidism.

The chain is built from TRBV7-9 and TRBJ2-7; 7 bases fit TRBD1. The CDR3 has 16 residues. The J segment lost 5 bases and the V segment lost 1 base, leaving 11 bases of the junction unmatched. Germline CDR1 and CDR2: SEHNR and FQNEAQ (reference sequence). The CDR3 spells CASSLVLSATGNEQYF. CDR3 nucleotides: TGTGCCAGCAGCTTAGTCCTTTCCGCGACAGGGAACGAGCAGTACTTC.

In its sample, this clonotype was seen many times. The gene calls are TRBV29-1 and TRBJ1-2, with D possibly being TRBD1 (5 bases). From germline, CDR1 is SQVTM and CDR2 ANQGSEA. The germline V and J ends were trimmed by 7 bases and 8 bases, with 14 bases remaining between them. The CDR3 totals 11 residues. The CDR3 region is CSAQWGRGYTF. The CDR3 DNA sequence: TGCAGCGCCCAGTGGGGCCGGGGCTACACCTTC.

The chain recombines TRBV9 with TRBJ1-1; D perhaps matches TRBD1 (5 bases). V lost 2 bases to trimming and J lost 1 base, with 9 bases between them. This CDR3 contains 14 residues. The germline V gene has CDR1 SGDLS and CDR2 YYNGEE. CDR3 in DNA: TGTGCCAGCAGCGTGGGAGGGGCGAACACTGAAGCTTTCTTT. Translating gives CASSVGGANTEAFF.

V is TRBV10-3 and J is TRBJ2-7, with 9 bases fitting TRBD1. Trimming removed 8 bases from V and 4 bases from J; junction bases left unmatched: 6. Germline CDR1 and CDR2: ENHRY and SYGVKD. The length of the CDR3 is 13 residues. The CDR3 DNA sequence: TGTGCCATCTCCGGGACAGGGAGGTACGAGCAGTACTTC. It specifies CAISGTGRYEQYF.

There are many counts of this clonotype. V usage is TRBV7-9 and J usage is TRBJ1-1; 7 positions agree with TRBD1. In germline, CDR1 is SEHNR, CDR2 FQNEAQ (reference sequence). CDR3 length: 13 residues. The V gene end was trimmed by 5 bases and the J gene end by 4 bases; junction bases not matched to a gene: 4. The CDR3 protein is CASSPPGGTEAFF. CDR3 DNA sequence: TGTGCCAGCAGCCCTCCAGGGGGCACTGAAGCTTTCTTT.

As for this clonotype: One base away lies a much larger clone, so this may be a sequencing read error. The chain recombines TRBV7-2 with TRBJ2-5; weak D call: TRBD1 (5 bases). The CDR3 runs to 14 residues. The germline gives CDR1 SGHTA, CDR2 FQGNSA. Trimming removed 4 bases at V and 1 base at J, with 10 bases between. The CDR3 region is CASSSAGFQETQYF. CDR3 DNA sequence: TGTGCCAGCAGCTCGGCAGGGTTCCAAGAGACCCAGTACTTC.

This clonotype was seen at least ten times. The gene calls are TRBV2 and TRBJ2-7; no clear D gene. V was clipped by 5 bases and J by 3 bases, with 5 bases between them. CDR1 SNHLY and CDR2 FYNNEI come from the germline V gene. CDR3 length: 11 amino acids. The CDR3 loop reads CASSNHYEQYF. Here the CDR3 DNA reads TGTGCCAGCAGTAACCACTACGAGCAGTACTTC.

The chain carries TRBV11-1 and TRBJ1-2; D unresolved. With 4 bases removed from V and 5 bases from J, the gap between germline ends came to 14 bases. Germline V gene data show CDR1 as SGHAT and CDR2 as FQDESV (reference sequence). This CDR3 contains 14 residues. CDR3 region: CASSSRTDVYGYTF. CDR3 bases: TGTGCCAGCAGCTCGAGGACGGACGTTTATGGCTACACCTTC. Full variable domain (missing parts from reference TRBV11-1 and TRBJ1-2): EAEVAQSPRYKITEKSQAVAFWCDPISGHATLYWYRQILGQGPELLVQFQDESVVDDSQLPKDRFSAERLKGVDSTLKIQPAELGDSAMYLCASSSRTDVYGYTFGSGTRLTVV.

V usage is TRBV2 and J usage is TRBJ1-3; D unresolved. V lost 0 bases and J lost 0, with 15 bases in between. Germline loops: CDR1 SNHLY, CDR2 FYNNEI. The CDR3 covers 18 residues. CDR3 amino acids: CASSEASPSASSGNTIYF. The CDR3 nucleotides read TGTGCCAGCAGTGAAGCTTCTCCCTCTGCCAGCTCTGGAAACACCATATATTTT.

Note on this clonotype: At one of its ends the junction is not consistent with the germline gene, which may arise from a read error. V and J are TRBV10-3 and TRBJ2-7; 7 bases line up with TRBD1. Per the germline V gene, CDR1 is ENHRY and CDR2 is SYGVKD. The CDR3 has 14 residues. CDR3 DNA: TGTGCCAGCAGTCCCTGGACAGGTGCAGGCGAGCAGTACTTC. Protein: CASSPWTGAGEQYF.

This clonotype was observed many times. The gene calls are TRBV25-1 and TRBJ1-2; 8 bases agree with TRBD1. The trim removed 7 bases at V and 6 bases at J, leaving 4 bases unmatched. Germline CDR1 is MGHDK and CDR2 is SYGVNS. The CDR3 consists of 12 residues. CDR3 sequence reads: CASTQGAHGYTF. In DNA form, the CDR3 reads TGTGCCAGCACCCAGGGGGCACATGGCTACACCTTC.

This clonotype was counted ten times or more. The gene calls are TRBV19 and TRBJ1-6, with D unresolved. The CDR3 is made up of 13 amino acids. Germline V lookup: CDR1 LNHDA, CDR2 SQIVND (reference sequence). The germline V and J ends were trimmed by 5 bases and 2 bases, with 4 bases remaining between them. The CDR3 nucleotides are TGTGCCAGTAGTTATGCCTATAATTCACCCCTCCACTTT. Translating gives CASSYAYNSPLHF.

The sample holds many counts of this clonotype. The rearrangement joins TRBV15 to TRBJ2-7, with a weak D call TRBD2 (6 bases). CDR1 is LNHNV, CDR2 YYDKDF, per germline (reference sequence). CDR3 length equals 13 residues. Trimming left V 3 bases short and J 4 bases short, with 10 bases between. CDR3 loop: CATSSGRGYEQYF. For the CDR3, the DNA is TGTGCCACCAGCAGCGGGAGAGGGTACGAGCAGTACTTC.

This chain uses TRBV4-3 with TRBJ2-2, with D tentatively TRBD2 (6 bases). The V gene's germline CDR1 is LGHNA and CDR2 YSLEER. This CDR3 region has 15 residues. Trimming took off 4 bases at V and 1 base at J, with 10 bases between the two ends. CDR3 nucleotides: TGCGCCAGCAGCCGACTAGAATTGAACACCGGGGAGCTGTTTTTT. Amino acid sequence: CASSRLELNTGELFF.

CDR3 bases: TGCGCCAGCAGCTCGGACAACGACCGCGGAAGCGTCCCCCTCCACTTT. Its protein product is CASSSDNDRGSVPLHF. The chain combines TRBV5-1 with TRBJ1-6; a possible D gene is TRBD1 (5 bases). Germline CDR1 is SGHRS and CDR2 is YFSETQ. Between the trimmed V and J ends, which lost 3 bases and 13 bases, there was a span of 23 bases. This CDR3 spans 16 amino acids.

This clonotype is a singleton in its sample. This rearrangement joins TRBV9 to TRBJ1-3; D is undetermined. Germline V CDR1 and CDR2: SGDLS, YYNGEE. The CDR3 extends over 15 amino acids. The V gene lost 5 bases and the J gene lost 0 bases, with 12 bases spanning the gap. The CDR3 sequence: CASRADWNSGNTIYF. For the CDR3, the DNA is TGTGCCAGCAGGGCAGACTGGAACTCTGGAAACACCATATATTTT.

This clonotype was counted a few times. Germline and junction disagree at one end, which may indicate a read error. The chain has TRBV10-3 and TRBJ1-5; D is unresolved. This CDR3 is 18 amino acids long. The V gene's germline CDR1 is ENHRY and CDR2 SYGVKD. The CDR3 region is CASSLLGRTPAGNQPQHF. The CDR3 nucleotides read TGTGCCAGCAGTTTGTTGGGCCGGACTCCTGCGGGCAATCAGCCCCAGCATTTT.

Comments on this clonotype: One end of the junction varies from germline; a read error may be responsible. The V gene is TRBV7-9, the J gene TRBJ1-1, with D possibly TRBD1 on 5 matching bases. Per the germline V gene, CDR1 is SEHNR and CDR2 is FQNEAQ (reference sequence). This CDR3 is 13 amino acids long. The CDR3: CVSRDGGNTEAFF. CDR3 bases: TGTGTCAGCAGAGACGGGGGGAACACTGAAGCTTTCTTT.

At least ten counts were recorded for this clonotype. The rearrangement uses TRBV9 and TRBJ2-5, with TRBD2 as a possible D gene (6 bases). From germline, CDR1 is SGDLS and CDR2 YYNGEE. The CDR3 has 16 residues. V was pared by 3 bases and J by 4 bases, with 19 bases between. CDR3 sequence (DNA): TGTGCCAGCAGCGGGGAGGATGGGGGAGTTGGAGAGACCCAGTACTTC. This codes for CASSGEDGGVGETQYF.

For this clonotype: Just one base apart from a much larger clone, this may be a read error. This chain uses TRBV6-5 with TRBJ1-6, with D possibly being TRBD1 (5 bases). CDR1 is MNHEY and CDR2 is SVGAGI in the germline V gene. CDR3 size: 14 residues. CDR3 region: CAISYSEGRSPLHF. The CDR3 DNA reads as TGTGCCATCAGTTACTCCGAGGGACGGTCACCCCTCCACTTT.

Comments on this clonotype: Sequence at one end of the junction differs from germline and may be a read error. The V call is TRBV7-2, the J call TRBJ1-3; 8 nucleotides agree with TRBD1. The length of the CDR3 is 9 residues. CDR1 and CDR2 (germline): SGHTA, FQGNSA. CDR3 protein: CASSPQGGF. CDR3 DNA sequence: TGTGCCAGCAGTCCACAGGGGGGTTTT.

The rearrangement uses TRBV19 and TRBJ1-1; 7 bases line up with TRBD1. The CDR3 extends over 12 amino acids. Germline V gene data show CDR1 as LNHDA and CDR2 as SQIVND (reference sequence). Germline trimming cut 10 bases from V and 2 bases from J; bases unmatched to any gene: 4. The CDR3 DNA sequence: TGTGCCACCCGACAGGGCAACACTGAAGCTTTCTTT. Translation gives CATRQGNTEAFF.

This clonotype was recorded once. The chain recombines TRBV7-2 with TRBJ2-5; TRBD2 agrees at 9 bases. Per germline, CDR1 SGHTA and CDR2 FQGNSA. V was clipped by 4 bases and J by 4 bases; unmatched bases: 10. CDR3 size: 16 residues. The CDR3 sequence: CASSSVAGGPSETQYF. The CDR3 DNA follows: TGTGCCAGCAGCTCAGTCGCGGGAGGGCCCTCAGAGACCCAGTACTTC.

This clonotype has a count of ten or more. This rearrangement joins TRBV29-1 to TRBJ2-2; D gene uncertain. Germline CDR1 and CDR2: SQVTM and ANQGSEA. The V and J ends lost 6 bases and 2 bases respectively, with 10 bases between them. The CDR3 sequence is 13 residues long. The CDR3 spells CSVTGPNTGELFF. The CDR3, as DNA: TGCAGCGTCACCGGGCCCAACACCGGGGAGCTGTTTTTT.

Comment on this clonotype: The junction departs from germline at one end; a sequencing error may be responsible. The rearrangement links TRBV7-1 to TRBJ2-6; D might be TRBD1 (5 bases). TRBV7-1 is placed among ORFs of uncertain function. The CDR3 runs to 13 residues. The CDR3 coding sequence is TGTGCCAGCAGTCAGGGCTGGGTGAACACTGAAGCTTTC. It codes for CASSQGWVNTEAF.